The entry below gives a single T cell receptor (beta chain) sequence along with its context. Its antigen is still unknown. This specimen comes from a study of T-cell memory formation after mild COVID-19. As for the study in general: Clusters were largely donor specific.

The study, taken as a whole, reports: There were some responding clones in pre-infection memory, which suggested that cross-reactive memory had joined.

The 5'RACE method, run with constant-segment primers, produced TCR alpha and TCR beta cDNA libraries (carrying sample barcodes and UMIs). MiXCR, applied by TCRdb to the 5' RACE reads, yields one record per CDR3 protein. Of approximately 210,000 distinct CDR3 sequences listed, 25% to 35% are singletons. The CDR3 totals 16 residues. Between the trimmed V and J ends, which lost 10 bases and 3 bases, there was a span of 22 bases. The V gene is TRBV12-3 or TRBV12-4, the J gene TRBJ2-1; a possible D gene is TRBD2 (6 bases). The sample taken for sequencing was PBMCs or a T cell subset sorted from them (not recorded which). The receptor comes from an adult woman who had mild COVID-19 (a few samples of this study predate the infection). Cell type and time point are not known. The CDR3 DNA is TGTGCCACGGCCCTGGACGCGGGGATTATCTACAATGAGCAGTTCTTC. Its translation: CATALDAGIIYNEQFF.